This TCR beta chain is from a study of cytomegalovirus exposure and HLA in healthy donors. Unmatched junction bases numbered 12, after V lost 4 bases and J lost 6 bases. CDR3 size: 15 residues. CDR1 is LNHDA and CDR2 is SQIVND in the germline V gene (reference sequence). The PCR ran on 60 Vbeta and 13 Jbeta primers. The table came from immunoSEQ multiplex PCR; TCRdb's copy has only in-frame clones and leaves some out. Of hundreds of thousands of clones in the sample, over 60% are singletons; the top ten hold 1.8%. The source of this sequence is a male donor in good health and CMV-seronegative. What was sequenced was PBMCs. V usage is TRBV19 and J usage is TRBJ2-7; TRBD1 matches 7 bases. The CDR3 coding sequence is TGTGCCAGTAGTACCCCTCACAGGGGTTCGGGCGAGCAGTACTTC. This codes for CASSTPHRGSGEQYF.